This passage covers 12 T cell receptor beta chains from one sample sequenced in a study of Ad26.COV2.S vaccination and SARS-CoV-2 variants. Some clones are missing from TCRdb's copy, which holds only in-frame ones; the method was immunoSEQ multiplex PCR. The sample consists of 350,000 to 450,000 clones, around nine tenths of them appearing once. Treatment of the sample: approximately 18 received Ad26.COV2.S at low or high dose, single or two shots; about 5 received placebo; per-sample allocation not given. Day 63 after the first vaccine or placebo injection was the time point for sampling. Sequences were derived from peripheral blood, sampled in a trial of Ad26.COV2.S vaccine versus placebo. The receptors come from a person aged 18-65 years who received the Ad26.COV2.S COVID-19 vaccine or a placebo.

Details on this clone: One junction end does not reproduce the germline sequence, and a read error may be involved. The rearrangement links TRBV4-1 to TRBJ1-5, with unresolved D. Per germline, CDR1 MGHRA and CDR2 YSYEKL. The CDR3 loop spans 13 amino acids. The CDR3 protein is CASSQEGKQPQHF. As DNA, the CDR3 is TGCGCCAGCAGCCAAGAAGGCAAGCAGCCCCAGCATTTT.

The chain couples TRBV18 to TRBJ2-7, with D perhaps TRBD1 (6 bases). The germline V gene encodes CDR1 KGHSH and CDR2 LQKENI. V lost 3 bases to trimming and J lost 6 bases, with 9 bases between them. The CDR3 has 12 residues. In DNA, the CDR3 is TGTGCCAGCTCACCGCAGGGGACCGAGCAGTACTTC. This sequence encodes CASSPQGTEQYF. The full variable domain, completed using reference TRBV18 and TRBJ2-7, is NAGVMQNPRHLVRRRGQEARLRCSPMKGHSHVYWYRQLPEEGLKFMVYLQKENIIDESGMPKERFSAEFPKEGPSILRIQQVVRGDSAAYFCASSPQGTEQYFGPGTRLTVT.

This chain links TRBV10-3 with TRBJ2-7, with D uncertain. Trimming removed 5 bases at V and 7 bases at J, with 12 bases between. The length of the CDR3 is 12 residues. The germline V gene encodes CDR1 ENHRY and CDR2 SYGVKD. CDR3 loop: CAISIQKSEQYF. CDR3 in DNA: TGTGCCATCAGTATACAGAAATCTGAGCAGTACTTC.

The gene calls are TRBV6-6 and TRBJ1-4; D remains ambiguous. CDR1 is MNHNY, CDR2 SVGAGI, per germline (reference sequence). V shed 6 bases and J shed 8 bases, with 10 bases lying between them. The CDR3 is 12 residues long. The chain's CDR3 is CASSTNREKLFF. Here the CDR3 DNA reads TGTGCCAGCAGCACCAACCGGGAAAAACTGTTTTTT.

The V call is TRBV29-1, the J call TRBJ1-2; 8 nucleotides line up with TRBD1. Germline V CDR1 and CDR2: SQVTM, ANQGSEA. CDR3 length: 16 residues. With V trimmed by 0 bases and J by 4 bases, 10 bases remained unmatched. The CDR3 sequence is CSVEDTGQADPYGYTF. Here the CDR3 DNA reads TGCAGCGTTGAAGATACGGGACAGGCCGACCCCTATGGCTACACCTTC.

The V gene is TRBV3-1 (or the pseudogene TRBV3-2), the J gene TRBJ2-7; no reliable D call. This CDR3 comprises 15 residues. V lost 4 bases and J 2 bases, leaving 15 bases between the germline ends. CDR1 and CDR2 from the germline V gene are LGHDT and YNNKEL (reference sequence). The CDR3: CASSRYLCYAYEQYF. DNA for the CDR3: TGTGCCAGCAGCCGATATCTGTGTTACGCCTACGAGCAGTACTTC.

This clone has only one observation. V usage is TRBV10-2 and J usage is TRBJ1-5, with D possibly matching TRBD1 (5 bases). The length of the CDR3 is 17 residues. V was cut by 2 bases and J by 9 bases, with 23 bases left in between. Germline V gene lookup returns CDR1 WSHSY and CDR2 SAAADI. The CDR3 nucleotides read TGCGCCAGCAGTGAGCCTCCGGAGTTAGGGGCCCCGGGGCCCCAGCATTTT. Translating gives CASSEPPELGAPGPQHF.

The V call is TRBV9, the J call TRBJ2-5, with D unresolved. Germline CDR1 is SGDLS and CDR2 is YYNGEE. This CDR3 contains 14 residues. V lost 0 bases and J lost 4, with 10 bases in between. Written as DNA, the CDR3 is TGTGCCAGCAGCGTAGGAGGTTTGGGAGAGACCCAGTACTTC. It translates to CASSVGGLGETQYF.

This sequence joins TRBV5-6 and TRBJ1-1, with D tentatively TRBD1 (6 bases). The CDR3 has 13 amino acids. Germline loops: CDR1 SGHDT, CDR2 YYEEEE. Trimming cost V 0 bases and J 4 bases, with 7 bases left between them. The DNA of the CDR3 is TGTGCCAGCAGCTTGGGGGGGCCCACTGAAGCTTTCTTT. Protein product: CASSLGGPTEAFF.

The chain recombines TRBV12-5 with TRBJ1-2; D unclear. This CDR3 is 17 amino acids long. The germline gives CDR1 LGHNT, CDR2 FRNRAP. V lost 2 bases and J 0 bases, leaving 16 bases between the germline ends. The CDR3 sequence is CASGLPSGLKANYGYTF. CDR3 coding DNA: TGTGCTAGTGGTTTGCCCTCTGGACTTAAAGCTAACTATGGCTACACCTTC.

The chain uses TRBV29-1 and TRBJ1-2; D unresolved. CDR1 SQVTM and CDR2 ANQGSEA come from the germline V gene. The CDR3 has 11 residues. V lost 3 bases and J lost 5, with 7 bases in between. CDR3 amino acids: CSVESQYGYTF. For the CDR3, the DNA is TGCAGCGTTGAGAGTCAGTATGGCTACACCTTC. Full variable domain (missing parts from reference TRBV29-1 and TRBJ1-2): SAVISQKPSRDICQRGTSLTIQCQVDSQVTMMFWYRQQPGQSLTLIATANQGSEATYESGFVIDKFPISRPNLTFSTLTVSNMSPEDSSIYLCSVESQYGYTFGSGTRLTVV.

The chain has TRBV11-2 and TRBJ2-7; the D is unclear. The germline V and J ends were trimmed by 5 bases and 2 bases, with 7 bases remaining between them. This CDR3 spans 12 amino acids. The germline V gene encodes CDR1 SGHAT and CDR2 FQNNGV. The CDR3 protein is CASSDDTYEQYF. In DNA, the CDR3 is TGTGCCAGCAGCGATGACACCTACGAGCAGTACTTC.